This T cell receptor (beta chain) stems from a study of blood T cell repertoires in COVID-19. Overall study context: From T cells, B-cell-depleted T cells, or PBMCs came the material, which was cDNA or gDNA.

This clone has a count of ten or more. In the study's own analysis: For nucleated cells, counts were estimated from reference gene primer amplification. Generated by immunoSEQ multiplex PCR, the TCRdb table keeps only in-frame clones and is missing some. V, J and clone size are those of that table, while D and trimming were read from the DNA. The profile shows roughly 190,000 clones, about 85% of them singletons. CDR3 length: 17 residues. V lost 3 bases, J lost 0 bases, and 0 bases stayed unmatched. CDR1 MRHNA and CDR2 SNTAGT come from the germline V gene. The rearrangement joins TRBV6-4 to TRBJ2-2; 14 nucleotides line up with TRBD2. This TCR was recovered from a woman in her thirties or forties in a cohort exposed to, infected with or recovered from COVID-19 (not recorded which). Sequenced input: PBMCs or T cells enriched from blood (not recorded which). CDR3 protein: CASSETSGGANTGELFF. CDR3 coding DNA: TGTGCCAGCAGTGAGACTAGCGGGGGGGCGAACACCGGGGAGCTGTTTTTT.